This T cell receptor (beta chain) was captured in a study of OX40 agonist ivuxolimab in advanced cancers. Sequencing used immunoSEQ multiplex PCR; TCRdb keeps in-frame clones, though not all of them. Of approximately 82,000 clones in the sample, around 90% were seen once. This specimen consisted of CD4+ or CD8+ T cells sorted from blood, obtained in a trial of the OX40 agonist ivuxolimab. The source of this sequence is an adult with an advanced solid tumor such as melanoma, head and neck, liver or kidney cancer.

CDR3 amino acids: CASTTGDADTQYF. CDR3 coding DNA: TGTGCCAGCACAACAGGGGACGCAGATACGCAGTATTTT. The rearrangement joins TRBV11-3 to TRBJ2-3, with 7 nucleotides matching TRBD1. The J segment lost 4 bases and the V segment lost 7 bases, leaving 5 bases of the junction unmatched. There are 13 residues in the CDR3. Germline assignment: CDR1 SGHNT and CDR2 YENEEA.